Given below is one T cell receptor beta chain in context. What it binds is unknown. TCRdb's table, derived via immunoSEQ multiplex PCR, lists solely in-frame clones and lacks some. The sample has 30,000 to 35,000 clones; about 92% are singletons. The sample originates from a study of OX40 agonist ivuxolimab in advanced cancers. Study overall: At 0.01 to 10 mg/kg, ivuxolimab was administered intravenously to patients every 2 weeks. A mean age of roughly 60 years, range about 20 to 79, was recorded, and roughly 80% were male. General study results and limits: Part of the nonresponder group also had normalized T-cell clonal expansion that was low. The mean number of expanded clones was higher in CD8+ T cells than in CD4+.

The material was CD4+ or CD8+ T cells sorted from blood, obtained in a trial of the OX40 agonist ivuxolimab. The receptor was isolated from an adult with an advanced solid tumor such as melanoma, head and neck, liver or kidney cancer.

CDR3 loop: CASSQESSGSYEQYF. The DNA for the CDR3 is TGTGCCAGCAGCCAAGAAAGTTCGGGGTCCTACGAGCAGTACTTC. This chain connects TRBV4-2 to TRBJ2-7; possibly TRBD2 for D (5 bases). CDR3 size: 15 residues. Trimming took off 0 bases at V and 1 base at J, with 10 bases between the two ends. Germline assignment: CDR1 LGHNA and CDR2 YNFKEQ.